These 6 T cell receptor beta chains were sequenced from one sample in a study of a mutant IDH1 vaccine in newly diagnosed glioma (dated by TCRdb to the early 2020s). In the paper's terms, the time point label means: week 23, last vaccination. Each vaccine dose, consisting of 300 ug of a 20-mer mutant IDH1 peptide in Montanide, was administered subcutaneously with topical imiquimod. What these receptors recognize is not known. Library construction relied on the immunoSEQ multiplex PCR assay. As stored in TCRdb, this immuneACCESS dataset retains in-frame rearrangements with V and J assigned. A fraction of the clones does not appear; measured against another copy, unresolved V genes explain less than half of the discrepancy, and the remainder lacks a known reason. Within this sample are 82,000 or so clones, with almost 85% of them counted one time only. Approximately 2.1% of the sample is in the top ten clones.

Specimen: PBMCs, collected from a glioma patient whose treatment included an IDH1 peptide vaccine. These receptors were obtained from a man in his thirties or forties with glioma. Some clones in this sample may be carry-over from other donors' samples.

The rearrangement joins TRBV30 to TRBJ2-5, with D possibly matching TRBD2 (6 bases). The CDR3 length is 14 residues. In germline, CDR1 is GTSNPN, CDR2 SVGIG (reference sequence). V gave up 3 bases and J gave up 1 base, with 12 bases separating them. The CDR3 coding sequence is TGTGCCTGGAGGACCTTGGGGGGCCAAGAGACCCAGTACTTC. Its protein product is CAWRTLGGQETQYF.

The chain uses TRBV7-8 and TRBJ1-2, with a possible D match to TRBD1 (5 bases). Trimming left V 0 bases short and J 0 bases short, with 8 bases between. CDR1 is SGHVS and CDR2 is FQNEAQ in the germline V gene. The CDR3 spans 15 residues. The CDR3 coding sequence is TGTGCCAGCAGCTTAGCGGGCAGGGCTAACTATGGCTACACCTTC. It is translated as CASSLAGRANYGYTF. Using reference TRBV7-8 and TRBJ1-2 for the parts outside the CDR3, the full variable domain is GAGVSQSPRYKVAKRGQDVALRCDPISGHVSLFWYQQALGQGPEFLTYFQNEAQLDKSGLPSDRFFAERPEGSVSTLKIQRTQQEDSAVYLCASSLAGRANYGYTFGSGTRLTVV.

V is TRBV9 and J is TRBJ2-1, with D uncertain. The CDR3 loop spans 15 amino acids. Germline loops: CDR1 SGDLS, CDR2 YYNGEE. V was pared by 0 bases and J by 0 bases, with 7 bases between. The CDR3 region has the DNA TGTGCCAGCAGCGTAGCAGGCCTCTCCTACAATGAGCAGTTCTTC. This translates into CASSVAGLSYNEQFF.

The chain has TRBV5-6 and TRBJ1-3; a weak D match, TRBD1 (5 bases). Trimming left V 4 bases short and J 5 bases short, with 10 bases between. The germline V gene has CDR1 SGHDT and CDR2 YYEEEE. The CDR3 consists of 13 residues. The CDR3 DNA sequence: TGTGCCAGCAGCCCGGGGACTCGAAACACCATATATTTT. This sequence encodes CASSPGTRNTIYF.

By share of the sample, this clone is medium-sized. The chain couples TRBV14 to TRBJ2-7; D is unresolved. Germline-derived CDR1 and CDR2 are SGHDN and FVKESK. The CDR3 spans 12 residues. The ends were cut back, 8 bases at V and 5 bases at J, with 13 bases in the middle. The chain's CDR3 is CASSGSHNEQYF. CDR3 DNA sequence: TGTGCCAGCTCGGGTTCCCACAACGAGCAGTACTTC.

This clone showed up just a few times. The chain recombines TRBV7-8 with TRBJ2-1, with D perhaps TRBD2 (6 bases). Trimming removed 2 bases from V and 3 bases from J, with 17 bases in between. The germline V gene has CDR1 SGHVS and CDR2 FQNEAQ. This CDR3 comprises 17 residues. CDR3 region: CASSLIVGSGLYNEQFF. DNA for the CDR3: TGTGCCAGCAGCTTAATCGTCGGTAGCGGACTCTACAATGAGCAGTTCTTC.